This T cell receptor beta chain was recovered during a study of breast tumors, draining lymph nodes, adjacent tissues (dated by TCRdb to the mid-2010s). Regarding the study in general: The study compared TCR beta repertoires across tumor, adjacent nontumor tissue and axillary lymph nodes from breast cancer patients. The study aimed to assess the relationships and possible T-cell exchange between tumor, surrounding tissue and draining lymph node repertoires in human breast cancer.

CDR1 and CDR2 are drawn from the germline V gene: KGHSH, LQKENI. The CDR3 runs 16 amino acids, cysteine and phenylalanine included. The CDR3 DNA has 48 bases and is translated from base 1. For this chain, trimming is 3 bases at the V end and 1 base at the J end, and the number of junction bases without a gene match is 3. The instrument was an Illumina HiSeq 2000. TCR beta chain libraries were generated by multiplex PCR amplification. The amplified TCR beta chain products were analyzed by high-throughput sequencing. The raw public data were reprocessed by TCRdb itself: fastp quality trimming at Q25, MiXCR clonotype calling, in-frame beta chains only. One record per CDR3 amino acid sequence lists the most common genes and DNA. Across this sample there are about 270,000 distinct CDR3 sequences, with around 31% seen only once. The leading ten clones occupy 0.85% to 1.2% of the sample. A note on this clonotype: Its antigen remains undetermined. Per-base qualities were not stored, and no clone one base away is much larger.

Lymph node samples were obtained from the axillary draining lymph nodes of breast cancer patients. The paper's findings and limits, for the study overall: The data were considered consistent with most tumor T cells being derived from the lymph node and subsequently expanding within tumor tissue. Tumor T-cell repertoires showed less diversity than lymph node repertoires and more diversity than nontumor tissue repertoires, and tumor T-cell repertoires showed preferential V and J gene usage. The similarity between tumor and nontumor tissue repertoires was significantly greater in luminal-like breast cancer than in basal-like breast cancer. The study presented the conclusion that tumor T cells originate in lymph nodes as consistent with a hypothesis, not as something directly demonstrated.

This TCR was sampled from a female donor with breast cancer. Some clones in this sample may be carry-over from other donors' samples. The chain uses TRBV18 and TRBJ2-4; the central 10 bases match TRBD2. The sample consisted of axillary lymph node tissue. The CDR3 reads CASSPLSGRAKNIQYF. The sequenced DNA: TGTGCCAGCTCACCTCTTAGCGGGAGGGCCAAAAACATTCAGTACTTC.